The present T cell receptor (beta chain) was sequenced within a study of blood T cell repertoires in COVID-19. On the study more broadly: Samples representing acute and convalescent COVID-19 were sourced from the United States, Italy and Spain. Sources were T cells, B-cell-depleted T cells, or PBMCs; the material itself was cDNA or gDNA.

Trimming shortened V by 4 bases and J by 8 bases, and 13 bases separated the two germline ends. The germline CDR1 and CDR2 sequences are SGHRS and YFSETQ. The CDR3 length is 13 residues. Assay: immunoSEQ multiplex PCR; the TCRdb copy retains only in-frame clones and omits some. The repertoire holds about 170,000 clones, with about four fifths as singletons. The clonotype originates from a woman aged 70-85 years who had recovered from COVID-19. The rearrangement joins TRBV5-1 to TRBJ2-4; D is possibly TRBD2 (6 bases). Sequenced input: peripheral blood. CDR3 DNA sequence: TGCGCCAGCAGCACCCCGGAGGGTGACATTCAGTACTTC. It codes for CASSTPEGDIQYF.